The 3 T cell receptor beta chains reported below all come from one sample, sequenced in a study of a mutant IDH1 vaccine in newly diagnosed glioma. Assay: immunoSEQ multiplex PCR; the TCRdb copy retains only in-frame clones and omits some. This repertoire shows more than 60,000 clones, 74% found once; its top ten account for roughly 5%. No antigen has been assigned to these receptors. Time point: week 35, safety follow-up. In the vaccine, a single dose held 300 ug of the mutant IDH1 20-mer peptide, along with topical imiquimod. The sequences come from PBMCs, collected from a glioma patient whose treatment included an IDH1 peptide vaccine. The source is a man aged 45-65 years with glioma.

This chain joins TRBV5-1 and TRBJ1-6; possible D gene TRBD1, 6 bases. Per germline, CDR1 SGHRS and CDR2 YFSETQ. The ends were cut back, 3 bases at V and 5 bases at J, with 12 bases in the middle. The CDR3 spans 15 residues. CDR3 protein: CASSSQGRDNSPLHF. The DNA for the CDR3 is TGCGCCAGCAGCTCACAGGGAAGGGATAATTCACCCCTCCACTTT.

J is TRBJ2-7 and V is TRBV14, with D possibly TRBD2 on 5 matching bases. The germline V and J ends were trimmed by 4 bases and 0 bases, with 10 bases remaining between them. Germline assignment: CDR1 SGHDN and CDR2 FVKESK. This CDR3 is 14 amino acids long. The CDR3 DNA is TGTGCCAGCAGCCCTTCAGGACTCTCCTACGAGCAGTACTTC. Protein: CASSPSGLSYEQYF. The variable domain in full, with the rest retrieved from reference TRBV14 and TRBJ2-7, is EAGVTQFPSHSVIEKGQTVTLRCDPISGHDNLYWYRRVMGKEIKFLLHFVKESKQDESGMPNNRFLAERTGGTYSTLKVQPAELEDSGVYFCASSPSGLSYEQYFGPGTRLTVT.

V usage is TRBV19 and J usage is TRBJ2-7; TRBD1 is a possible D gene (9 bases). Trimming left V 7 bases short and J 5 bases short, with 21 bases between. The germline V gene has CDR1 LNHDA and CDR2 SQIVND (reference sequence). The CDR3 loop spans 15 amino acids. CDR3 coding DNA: TGTGCCAGTATGCCCGGGAGGGACAGGGAACACGAGCAGTACTTC. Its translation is CASMPGRDREHEQYF.